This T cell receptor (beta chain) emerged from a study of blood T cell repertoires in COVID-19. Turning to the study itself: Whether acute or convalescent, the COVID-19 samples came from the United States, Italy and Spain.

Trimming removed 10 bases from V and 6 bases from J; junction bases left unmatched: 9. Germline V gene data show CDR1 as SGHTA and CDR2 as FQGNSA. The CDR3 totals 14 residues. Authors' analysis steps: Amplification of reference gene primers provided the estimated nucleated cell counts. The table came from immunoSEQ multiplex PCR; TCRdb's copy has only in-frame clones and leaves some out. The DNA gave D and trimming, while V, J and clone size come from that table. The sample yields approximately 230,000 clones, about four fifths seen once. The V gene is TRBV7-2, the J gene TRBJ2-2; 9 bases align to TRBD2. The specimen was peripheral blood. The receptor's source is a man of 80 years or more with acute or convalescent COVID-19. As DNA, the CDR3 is TGTGCCACTCCGGGGGGGACTAGCCCCGGGGAGCTGTTTTTT. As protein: CATPGGTSPGELFF.